This T cell receptor (beta chain) was identified in a study of blood T cell repertoires in COVID-19. Study in general: Sites across the United States, Italy and Spain contributed samples from acute and convalescent COVID-19. T cells, B-cell-depleted T cells, or PBMCs supplied cDNA or gDNA.

This clone appeared a single time. The CDR3 consists of 18 residues. With 6 bases clipped from V and 0 bases from J, the junction kept 11 bases outside the gene matches. Germline-derived CDR1 and CDR2 are MDHEN and SYDVKM. Under the authors' procedure: From reference gene primer amplification, estimates of nucleated cell counts were derived. Generated by immunoSEQ multiplex PCR, the TCRdb table keeps only in-frame clones and is missing some. From that table come the V and J calls and clone size; the DNA was used to work out D and trimming. The table lists under 55,000 clones, over 75% of them singletons.

This receptor was identified in a human donor in a cohort sampled during active COVID-19. The rearrangement joins TRBV28 to TRBJ2-6; 7 nucleotides line up with TRBD1. The sequencing input was peripheral blood. Written as DNA, the CDR3 is TGTGCCAGCAGCCCCCGGGACAGAACCCTCTCTGGGGCCAACGTCCTGACTTTC. Amino acid sequence: CASSPRDRTLSGANVLTF.